These T cell receptor beta chains were read from a single sample in a study of blood T cell repertoires in COVID-19. Clones were sequenced by immunoSEQ multiplex PCR, and TCRdb holds only the in-frame ones, with some missing. This sample carries about 200,000 clones, about 86% of them seen once, and the ten largest clones take 3.5% to 4%. The sample was PBMCs or T cells enriched from blood (not recorded which). These receptors were collected from a woman between 40 and 55 years old with acute COVID-19. CDR3s include the opening cysteine and the closing phenylalanine or tryptophan. For some rows the clone size is stated as once, few or many, or as a class when expanded; others skip it.

J: TRBJ2-7; size: few; V: TRBV18; length: 14; CDR3: CASSRTSGTYEQYF
J: TRBJ1-5; size: .; V: TRBV6-2/TRBV6-3; length: 15; CDR3: CASSYRGRANQPQHF
J: TRBJ1-2; size: .; V: TRBV10-1; length: 15; CDR3: CASSEIGQTLYGYTF
J: TRBJ1-1; size: .; V: TRBV12-3/TRBV12-4; length: 13; CDR3: CASSPQGRVEAFF
J: TRBJ1-2; size: .; V: TRBV14; length: 13; CDR3: CASSPTTGVGYTF
J: TRBJ2-1; size: .; V: TRBV27; length: 19; CDR3: CASSPRTSGRDLAYNEQFF
J: TRBJ1-1; size: few; V: TRBV6-5; length: 10; CDR3: CASSTTEAFF
J: TRBJ2-1; size: .; V: TRBV19; length: 14; CDR3: CASSMGGTANEQFF
J: TRBJ2-1; size: .; V: TRBV7-3; length: 22; CDR3: CASSRVTGRRTSGNSSYNEQFF
J: TRBJ2-3; size: .; V: TRBV7-2; length: 16; CDR3: CASSLSPGAGTDTQYF
J: TRBJ1-5; size: .; V: TRBV19; length: 16; CDR3: CASSIVGVYSNQPQHF
J: TRBJ2-7; size: .; V: TRBV6-5; length: 14; CDR3: CASRERLDFYEQYF
J: TRBJ2-7; size: .; V: TRBV6-1; length: 15; CDR3: CASSEGDRRGYEQYF
J: TRBJ1-1; size: .; V: TRBV27; length: 15; CDR3: CASSLWTGMNTEAFF
J: TRBJ1-2; size: few; V: TRBV27; length: 16; CDR3: CASRGTGGMENYGYTF
J: TRBJ2-1; size: .; V: TRBV9; length: 15; CDR3: CASSVSGSTNNEQFF
J: TRBJ1-6; size: .; V: TRBV2; length: 14; CDR3: CASSAVAGPSPLHF
J: TRBJ1-2; size: .; V: TRBV5-1; length: 15; CDR3: CASSVSGAALYGYTF
J: TRBJ2-7; size: .; V: TRBV10-3; length: 17; CDR3: CAISEERASGIPYEQYF
J: TRBJ2-3; size: few; V: TRBV7-2; length: 14; CDR3: CASSSNRGPDTQYF
J: TRBJ1-5; size: .; V: TRBV12-3/TRBV12-4; length: 13; CDR3: CASSLKGDQPQHF
J: TRBJ2-5; size: .; V: TRBV18; length: 13; CDR3: CASSTASSGTQYF
J: TRBJ1-5; size: .; V: TRBV12-3/TRBV12-4; length: 13; CDR3: CATSTGTYQPQHF
J: TRBJ1-6; size: .; V: TRBV7-2; length: 14; CDR3: CASSLGSIHSPLHF
J: TRBJ2-5; size: .; V: TRBV6-2/TRBV6-3; length: 13; CDR3: CASSWRWQETQYF
J: TRBJ2-5; size: few; V: TRBV4-2; length: 13; CDR3: CASSPPRQETQYF
J: TRBJ1-5; size: .; V: TRBV28; length: 16; CDR3: CASSSLSSGGNQPQHF
J: TRBJ2-1; size: .; V: TRBV5-1; length: 12; CDR3: CASSVTGSGQFF
J: TRBJ1-3; size: many; V: TRBV7-6; length: 16; CDR3: CASSSPAENSGNTIYF
J: TRBJ2-7; size: .; V: TRBV27; length: 14; CDR3: CASRRYDYSYEQYF
J: TRBJ2-1; size: .; V: TRBV27; length: 16; CDR3: CASSPYASGVHNEQFF